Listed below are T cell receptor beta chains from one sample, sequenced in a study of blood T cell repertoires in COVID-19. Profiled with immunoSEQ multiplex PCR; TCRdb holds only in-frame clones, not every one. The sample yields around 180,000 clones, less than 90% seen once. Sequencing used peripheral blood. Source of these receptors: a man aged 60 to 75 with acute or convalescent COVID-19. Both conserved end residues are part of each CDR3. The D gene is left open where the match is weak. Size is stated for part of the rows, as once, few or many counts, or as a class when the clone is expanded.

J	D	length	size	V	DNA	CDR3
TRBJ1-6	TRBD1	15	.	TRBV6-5	TGTGCCAGCAGGTCCCCGGGACAGGGTAATTCACCCCTCCACTTT	CASRSPGQGNSPLHF
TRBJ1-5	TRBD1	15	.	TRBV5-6	TGTGCCAGCAGCTTAGGACAGGGTTACAATCAGCCCCAGCATTTT	CASSLGQGYNQPQHF
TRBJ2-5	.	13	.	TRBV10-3	TGTGCCATCAGTGGTGGTAGACAAGAGACCCAGTACTTC	CAISGGRQETQYF
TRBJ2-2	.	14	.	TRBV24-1	TGTGCCACCAGTGGGGGCAGGAACACCGGGGAGCTGTTTTTT	CATSGGRNTGELFF
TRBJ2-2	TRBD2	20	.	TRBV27	TGTGCCAGCAGTTTATCCAGACTAGCGGGGGTCACGGAGACCACCGGGGAGCTGTTTTTT	CASSLSRLAGVTETTGELFF
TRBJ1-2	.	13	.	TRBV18	TGTGCCAGCTCACTACAGGGATGGCATGGCTACACCTTC	CASSLQGWHGYTF
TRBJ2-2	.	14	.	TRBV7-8	TGTGCCAGCAGCTTAGTCGGGAGTATCGGGGAGCTGTTTTTT	CASSLVGSIGELFF
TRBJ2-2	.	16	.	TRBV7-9	TGTGCCAGCAGCCCCCGACGTGGCGGTAACACCGGGGAGCTGTTTTTT	CASSPRRGGNTGELFF
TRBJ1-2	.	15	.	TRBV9	TGTGCCAGCAGCGTAGCGGTGGGGCTAGGCTATGGCTACACCTTC	CASSVAVGLGYGYTF
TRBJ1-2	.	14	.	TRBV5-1	TGCGCCAGCAGCTTGAACAGGGCCGACTATGGCTACACCTTC	CASSLNRADYGYTF
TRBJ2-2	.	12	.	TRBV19	TGTGCCAGTAACACAAACACCGGGGAGCTGTTTTTT	CASNTNTGELFF
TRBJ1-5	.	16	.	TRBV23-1	TGCGCCAGCAGCCGCCGACACATGAACGGAGGTCAGCCCCAGCATTTT	CASSRRHMNGGQPQHF
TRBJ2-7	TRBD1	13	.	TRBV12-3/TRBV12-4	TGTGCCAGCAGTTTGGACAGGGGGATGGAGCAGTACTTC	CASSLDRGMEQYF
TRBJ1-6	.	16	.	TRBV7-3	TGTGCCAGCAGCTTAACAGGGAGGGGGTATAATTCACCCCTCCACTTT	CASSLTGRGYNSPLHF
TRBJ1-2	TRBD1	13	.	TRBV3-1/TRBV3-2	TGTGCCAGCAGCCTGGACAGGGAGTATGGCTACACCTTC	CASSLDREYGYTF
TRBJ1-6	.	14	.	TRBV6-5	TGTGCCAGCAGTTTCAGACAGGATAATTCACCCCTCCACTTT	CASSFRQDNSPLHF
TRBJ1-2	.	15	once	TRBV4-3	TGCGCCAGCAGCCAAGACAGGGAGGCGAGCTATGGCTACACCTTC	CASSQDREASYGYTF
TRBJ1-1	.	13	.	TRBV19	TGTGCCAGTATGATTAGGGGGGGAACTGAAGCTTTCTTT	CASMIRGGTEAFF
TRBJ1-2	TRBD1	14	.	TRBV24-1	TGTGCCACCAGTTCGACAGGGAAGGACTATGGCTACACCTTC	CATSSTGKDYGYTF
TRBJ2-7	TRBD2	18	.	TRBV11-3	TGTGCCAGCAGCTCTAGGACTCTAGCGGGGGATCACCCCTACGAGCAGTACTTC	CASSSRTLAGDHPYEQYF
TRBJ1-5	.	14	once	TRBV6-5	TGTGCCAGCAGTTACGGGGGCCCCAATCAGCCCCAGCATTTT	CASSYGGPNQPQHF
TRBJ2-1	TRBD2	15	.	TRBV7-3	TGTGCCAGCAGCTCGGGACTAGTAAGAAGCAATGAGCAGTTCTTC	CASSSGLVRSNEQFF
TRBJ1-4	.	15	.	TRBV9	TGTGCCAGCAGCGTAGGTTCAACTTCTAATGAAAAACTGTTTTTT	CASSVGSTSNEKLFF
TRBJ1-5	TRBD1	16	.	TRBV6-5	TGTGCCAGCAGTTCCTACGGGACAGGGGCTAATCAGCCCCAGCATTTT	CASSSYGTGANQPQHF
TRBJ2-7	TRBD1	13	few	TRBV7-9	TGTGCCAGCAGGGGGACAGGGAACTACGAGCAGTACTTC	CASRGTGNYEQYF
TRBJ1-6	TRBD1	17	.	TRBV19	TGTGCCAGTAGTCCCAGACAGGGGAGCTCCTATAATTCACCCCTCCACTTT	CASSPRQGSSYNSPLHF
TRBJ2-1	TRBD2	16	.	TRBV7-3	TGTGCCAGCAGCCTTCGGACTAGCCAAAACCACAATGAGCAGTTCTTC	CASSLRTSQNHNEQFF
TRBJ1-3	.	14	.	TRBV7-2	TGTGCCAGCAGCTTAAACAGGGCTGGAAACACCATATATTTT	CASSLNRAGNTIYF
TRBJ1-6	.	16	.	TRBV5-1	TGCGCCAGCAGCATAGACGGGAACCCACCAAATTCACCCCTCCACTTT	CASSIDGNPPNSPLHF
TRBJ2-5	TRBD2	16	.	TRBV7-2	TGTGCCAGCAGCTTAGGGGGACTAGCGGGACAAGAGACCCAGTACTTC	CASSLGGLAGQETQYF
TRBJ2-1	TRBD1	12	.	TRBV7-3	TGTGCCAGCAGCTTAAAACAGGGGGAGCAGTTCTTC	CASSLKQGEQFF
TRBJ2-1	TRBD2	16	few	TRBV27	TGTGCCAGCAGTCCCCGACTAGCGGGAGGTGCCGATGAGCAGTTCTTC	CASSPRLAGGADEQFF
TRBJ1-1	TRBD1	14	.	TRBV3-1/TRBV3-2	TGTGCCAGCACCCTGGGGGCAGGGGGCACTGAAGCTTTCTTT	CASTLGAGGTEAFF
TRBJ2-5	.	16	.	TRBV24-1	TGTGCCACCAGTGACGTCGGGCTAGCGATATCAGAGACCCAGTACTTC	CATSDVGLAISETQYF
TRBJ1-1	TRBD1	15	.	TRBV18	TGTGCCAGCTCACCACAGGACAGGGGATTCGCTGAAGCTTTCTTT	CASSPQDRGFAEAFF
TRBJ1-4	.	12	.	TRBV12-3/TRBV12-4	TGTGCCAGCAGTCCGGACAGATATAAACTGTTTTTT	CASSPDRYKLFF
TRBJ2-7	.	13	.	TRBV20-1	TGCAGTGCTAGTGGGACGGGGTCCTACGAGCAGTACTTC	CSASGTGSYEQYF
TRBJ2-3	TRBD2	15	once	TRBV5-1	TGCGCCAGCAGCTTGGAGAGCGGGGGGGCAGATACGCAGTATTTT	CASSLESGGADTQYF
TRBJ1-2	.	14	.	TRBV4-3	TGCGCCAGGACACGACAGGTAGCTAACTATGGCTACACCTTC	CARTRQVANYGYTF
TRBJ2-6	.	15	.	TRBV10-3	TGTGCCATCAGTGAGCCCCAGGGCTGGGCCAACGTCCTGACTTTC	CAISEPQGWANVLTF
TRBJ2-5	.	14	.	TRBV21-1	TGTGCCAGCAGCCTACGTCACCGCCAAGAGACCCAGTACTTC	CASSLRHRQETQYF
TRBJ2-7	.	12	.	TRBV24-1	TGTGCCACCAGTGATCTAGACTACGAGCAGTACTTC	CATSDLDYEQYF
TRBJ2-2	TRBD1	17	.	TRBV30	TGTGCCTGGAGCGTGGCAGGGGGCGGCATTTGGCCCGGGGAGCTGTTTTTT	CAWSVAGGGIWPGELFF
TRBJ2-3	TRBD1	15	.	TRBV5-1	TGCGCCAGCAGCTTGGAGGGGACAGGGCTCGATACGCAGTATTTT	CASSLEGTGLDTQYF
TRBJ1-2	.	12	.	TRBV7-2	TGTGCCAGCAGCTTAGAGATGGGCGGCTACACCTTC	CASSLEMGGYTF
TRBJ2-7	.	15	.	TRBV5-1	TGCGCCAGCAGCTTGGGGGGCGCACAGATCTACGAGCAGTACTTC	CASSLGGAQIYEQYF